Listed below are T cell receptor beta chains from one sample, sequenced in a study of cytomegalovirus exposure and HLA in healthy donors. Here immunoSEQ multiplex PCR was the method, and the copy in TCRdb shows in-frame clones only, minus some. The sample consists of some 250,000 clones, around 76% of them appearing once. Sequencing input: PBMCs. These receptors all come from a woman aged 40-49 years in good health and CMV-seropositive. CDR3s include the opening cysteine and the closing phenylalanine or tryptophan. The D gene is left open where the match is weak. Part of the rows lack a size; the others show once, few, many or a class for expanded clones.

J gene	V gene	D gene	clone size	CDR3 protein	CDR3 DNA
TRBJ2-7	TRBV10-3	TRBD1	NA	CAISGTGAHEQYF	TGTGCCATCAGCGGGACAGGAGCCCACGAGCAGTACTTC
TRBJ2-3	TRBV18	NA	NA	CASSPRITDTQYF	TGTGCCAGCTCACCGAGGATCACAGATACGCAGTATTTT
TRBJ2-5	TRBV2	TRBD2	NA	CASSLSGVETQYF	TGTGCCAGCAGTCTTAGCGGGGTTGAGACCCAGTACTTC
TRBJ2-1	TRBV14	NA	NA	CASSRIGGYYNEQFF	TGTGCCAGCAGCCGGATTGGAGGCTATTACAATGAGCAGTTCTTC
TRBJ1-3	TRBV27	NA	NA	CASSSTRYAGNTIYF	TGTGCCAGCAGTTCAACCCGGTACGCCGGAAACACCATATATTTT
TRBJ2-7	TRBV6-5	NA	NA	CASRAISRADYEQYF	TGTGCCAGCAGGGCCATCTCCAGGGCCGACTACGAGCAGTACTTC
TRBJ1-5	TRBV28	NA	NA	CASSPQTSQKAQHF	TGTGCCAGCAGTCCACAGACATCCCAAAAAGCCCAGCATTTT
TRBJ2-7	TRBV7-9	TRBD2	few	CASSRRGEGLGYGQYF	TGTGCCAGCAGCCGCCGGGGGGAGGGACTAGGCTATGGGCAGTACTTC
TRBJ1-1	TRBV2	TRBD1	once	CASNSGTGSLEAFF	TGTGCCAGCAATAGCGGGACAGGGTCTCTTGAAGCTTTCTTT
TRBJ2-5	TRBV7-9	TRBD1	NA	CASSRNRGQETQYF	TGTGCCAGCTCTCGGAACAGGGGACAAGAGACCCAGTACTTC
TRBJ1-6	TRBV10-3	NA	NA	CAISVGETSPLHF	TGTGCCATCAGTGTCGGGGAAACGTCACCCCTCCACTTT
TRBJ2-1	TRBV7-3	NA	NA	CASSLIGGRRNEQFF	TGTGCCAGCAGCTTAATAGGGGGTCGTAGGAATGAGCAGTTCTTC
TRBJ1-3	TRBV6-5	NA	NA	CASSYSTGRGNTIYF	TGTGCCAGCAGTTACTCGACAGGTCGTGGAAACACCATATATTTT
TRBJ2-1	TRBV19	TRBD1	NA	CASTSPPGTGINNEQFF	TGTGCCAGTACCTCACCCCCCGGGACAGGGATTAACAATGAGCAGTTCTTC
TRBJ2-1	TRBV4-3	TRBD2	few	CASSGGGTSGMGQFF	TGCGCCAGCAGCGGAGGAGGGACTAGCGGGATGGGGCAGTTCTTC
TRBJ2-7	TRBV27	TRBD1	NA	CASSTIRDRGHEQYF	TGTGCCAGCAGTACGATCCGGGACAGGGGCCACGAGCAGTACTTC
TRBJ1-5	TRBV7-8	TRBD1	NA	CASSLDRGLGTNQPQHF	TGTGCCAGCAGCTTGGACAGGGGGCTAGGGACCAATCAGCCCCAGCATTTT
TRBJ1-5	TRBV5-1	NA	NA	CASSLYGEAQPQHF	TGCGCCAGCAGCTTGTACGGGGAGGCTCAGCCCCAGCATTTT
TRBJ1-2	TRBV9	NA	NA	CASSLQAEYGVYTF	TGTGCCAGCAGCCTACAAGCTGAGTATGGAGTCTACACCTTC